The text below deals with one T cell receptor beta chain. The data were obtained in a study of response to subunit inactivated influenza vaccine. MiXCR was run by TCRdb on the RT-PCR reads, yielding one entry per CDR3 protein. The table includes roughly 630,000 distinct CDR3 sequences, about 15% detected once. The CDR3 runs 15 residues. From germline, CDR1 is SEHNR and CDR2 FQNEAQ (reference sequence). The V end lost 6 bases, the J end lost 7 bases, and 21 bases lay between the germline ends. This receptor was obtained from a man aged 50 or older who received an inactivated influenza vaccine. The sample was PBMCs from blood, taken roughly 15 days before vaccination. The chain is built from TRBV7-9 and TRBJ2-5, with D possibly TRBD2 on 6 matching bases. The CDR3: CASRPPSGGKGTQYF. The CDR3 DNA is TGTGCCAGCAGACCACCGTCAGGCGGGAAGGGGACCCAGTACTTC.